The 23 T cell receptor beta chains in this list originate from one sample, sequenced in a study of response to subunit inactivated influenza vaccine. One entry per CDR3 protein results from TCRdb running MiXCR on the RT-PCR reads. The sample comprises a few hundred thousand distinct CDR3 sequences, about a fifth of which are singletons, and roughly 10% rests with the top ten. The sequences come from PBMCs from blood, collected less than 22 months after vaccination. Every receptor here comes from a man aged 50 to 69 who received an inactivated influenza vaccine.

The table lists this clonotype with a few counts. The chain couples TRBV7-2 to TRBJ2-2, with D perhaps TRBD1 (6 bases). Trimming removed 3 bases from V and 6 bases from J, with 11 bases in between. Germline-derived CDR1 and CDR2 are SGHTA and FQGNSA. CDR3 size: 14 residues. CDR3 DNA sequence: TGTGCCAGCAGCTTGGTCCAGGGGCCCGGGGAGCTGTTTTTT. This translates into CASSLVQGPGELFF. The entire variable domain, with the rest obtained from reference TRBV7-2 and TRBJ2-2, is as follows: GAGVSQSPSNKVTEKGKDVELRCDPISGHTALYWYRQSLGQGLEFLIYFQGNSAPDKSGLPSDRFSAERTGGSVSTLTIQRTQQEDSAVYLCASSLVQGPGELFFGEGSRLTVL.

This clonotype was counted a few times. V is TRBV4-3 and J is TRBJ1-2; TRBD1 matches at 11 bases. This CDR3 is 16 amino acids long. J gave up 3 bases and V 2 bases, and 5 bases lay outside the gene matches. From germline, CDR1 is LGHNA and CDR2 YSLEER. CDR3 nucleotide sequence: TGCGCCAGCAGCCAACGGACAGGGGGCTTCGACTATGGCTACACCTTC. The encoded protein is CASSQRTGGFDYGYTF.

V and J are TRBV14 and TRBJ2-1; TRBD2 is a possible D gene (5 bases). Germline V gives CDR1 SGHDN, CDR2 FVKESK. V lost 1 base and J lost 6, with 10 bases in between. CDR3 length: 14 amino acids. The CDR3, as DNA: TGTGCCAGCAGCCAAGTGAGCGGACCCAATGAGCAGTTCTTC. It codes for CASSQVSGPNEQFF.

The rearrangement uses TRBV4-3 and TRBJ1-1, with TRBD1 matching over 7 bases. Trimming cost V 2 bases and J 6 bases; bases outside gene matches: 3. The CDR3 has 13 residues. Per germline, CDR1 LGHNA and CDR2 YSLEER. The CDR3: CASSQHRGAEAFF. CDR3 bases: TGCGCCAGCAGCCAACACAGGGGTGCTGAAGCTTTCTTT.

This clonotype has just one count. CDR3 region: CASSVGLAGINEQFF. The CDR3 bases are TGCGCCAGCAGTGTGGGACTAGCGGGGATCAATGAGCAGTTCTTC. This chain joins TRBV10-1 and TRBJ2-1; 13 nucleotides align to TRBD2. The ends lost 4 bases at V and 6 bases at J; junction bases unmatched: 3. This CDR3 is built from 15 residues. Germline V gene sequence: CDR1 WNHNN, CDR2 SYGVQD (reference sequence).

This clonotype was detected many times. This chain joins TRBV6-1 and TRBJ1-4; 7 bases agree with TRBD1. With 6 bases clipped from V and 4 bases from J, the junction kept 5 bases outside the gene matches. Germline V CDR1 and CDR2: MNHNS, SASEGT. This CDR3 has 14 residues. This CDR3 reads CASSVGQINEKLFF. DNA of the CDR3: TGTGCCAGCAGCGTGGGACAGATTAATGAAAAACTGTTTTTT.

The rearrangement links TRBV4-1 to TRBJ2-1; 8 positions agree with TRBD2. CDR3 length: 15 amino acids. J lost 7 bases, V lost 4 bases, and 9 bases had no gene match. Per germline, CDR1 MGHRA and CDR2 YSYEKL. The CDR3 spells CASSRVGGARNEQFF. The CDR3 DNA is TGCGCCAGCAGCCGTGTCGGGGGGGCTCGGAATGAGCAGTTCTTC.

The V gene is TRBV12-3 or TRBV12-4, the J gene TRBJ1-5; TRBD1 is a possible D gene (6 bases). This CDR3 spans 15 amino acids. The V and J ends lost 4 bases and 3 bases respectively, with 13 bases between them. CDR3 protein: CASSSGGQYNQPQHF. CDR3 nucleotides: TGTGCCAGCAGTTCGGGCGGACAGTACAATCAGCCCCAGCATTTT.

This clonotype was recorded at least ten times. CDR3 sequence: CASRAIGLAGPDTQYF. The CDR3 DNA follows: TGTGCCAGTAGGGCTATCGGGCTAGCGGGTCCAGATACGCAGTATTTT. The chain links TRBV19 to TRBJ2-3; 8 bases align to TRBD2. V trimming: 6 bases; J trimming: 4 bases; junction bases outside the gene matches: 12. This CDR3 has 16 residues. The germline V gene has CDR1 LNHDA and CDR2 SQIVND (reference sequence).

This clonotype was observed a handful of times. The chain recombines TRBV20-1 with TRBJ1-6, with no clear D. Per germline, CDR1 DFQATT and CDR2 SNEGSKA (reference sequence). The CDR3 contains 15 residues. V lost 2 bases, J lost 5 bases, and 13 bases lay in between. The CDR3 sequence: CSARPAGPNNSPLHF. In nucleotides, the CDR3 is TGCAGTGCTAGACCCGCCGGGCCCAATAATTCACCCCTCCACTTT.

The CDR3 sequence is CASSQTGTGGELFF. The CDR3 nucleotides read TGCGCCAGCAGCCAAACAGGGACAGGCGGGGAGCTGTTTTTT. The rearrangement uses TRBV5-1 and TRBJ2-2; 8 nucleotides agree with TRBD1. V gave up 4 bases and J gave up 7 bases; unmatched junction bases: 6. The CDR3 totals 14 residues. The germline V gene has CDR1 SGHRS and CDR2 YFSETQ.

This clonotype has a handful of counts. The chain links TRBV20-1 to TRBJ1-1; maybe TRBD1 (6 bases). The CDR3 totals 13 residues. Germline CDR1 is DFQATT and CDR2 is SNEGSKA (reference sequence). V dropped 5 bases and J dropped 9 bases, with 19 bases sitting between them. This CDR3 is CSAAGGAPSKAFF. The CDR3 coding sequence is TGCAGTGCTGCCGGGGGCGCGCCATCCAAAGCTTTCTTT.

This clonotype was counted between two and nine times. The chain links TRBV12-3 or TRBV12-4 to TRBJ1-2, with 9 bases lining up with TRBD1. With 8 bases clipped from V and 7 bases from J, the junction kept 14 bases outside the gene matches. The CDR3 covers 15 residues. CDR3 residues: CASSGDWDRAAGYTF. CDR3 sequence (DNA): TGTGCCAGCTCGGGGGACTGGGACAGGGCGGCTGGCTACACCTTC.

The J gene is TRBJ1-1, the V gene TRBV29-1; TRBD1 is a possible D gene (6 bases). The CDR3 extends over 12 amino acids. The V and J ends lost 6 bases and 4 bases respectively, with 12 bases between them. The germline CDR1 and CDR2 sequences are SQVTM and ANQGSEA. The CDR3 loop reads CSVRDRSTEAFF. The CDR3 DNA reads TGCAGCGTGAGAGACAGGAGCACTGAAGCTTTCTTT. The full variable domain, its missing parts supplied by reference TRBV29-1 and TRBJ1-1, is SAVISQKPSRDICQRGTSLTIQCQVDSQVTMMFWYRQQPGQSLTLIATANQGSEATYESGFVIDKFPISRPNLTFSTLTVSNMSPEDSSIYLCSVRDRSTEAFFGQGTRLTVV.

The chain combines TRBV29-1 with TRBJ1-4; 9 nucleotides agree with TRBD1. Germline V gene data show CDR1 as SQVTM and CDR2 as ANQGSEA. The CDR3 is 14 residues long. V shed 5 bases, J shed 5 bases, and the junction held 6 bases outside the gene matches. The CDR3 reads CSVLRGTGNEKLFF. As DNA, the CDR3 is TGCAGCGTTCTCAGGGGGACAGGGAATGAAAAACTGTTTTTT.

The V call is TRBV29-1, the J call TRBJ1-2; 8 bases agree with TRBD1. CDR1 is SQVTM, CDR2 ANQGSEA, per germline. The CDR3 has 12 residues. With V trimmed by 3 bases and J by 8 bases, 5 bases remained unmatched. The CDR3 loop reads CSVEQGALGYTF. The CDR3, as DNA: TGCAGCGTTGAGCAGGGGGCTCTAGGCTACACCTTC. Based on the CDR3 plus reference TRBV29-1 and TRBJ1-2, the full variable domain is SAVISQKPSRDICQRGTSLTIQCQVDSQVTMMFWYRQQPGQSLTLIATANQGSEATYESGFVIDKFPISRPNLTFSTLTVSNMSPEDSSIYLCSVEQGALGYTFGSGTRLTVV.

This clonotype has a handful of counts. The chain employs TRBV9 and TRBJ1-1, with a possible D match to TRBD1 (5 bases). The V and J ends lost 0 bases and 4 bases respectively, with 16 bases between them. CDR3 length: 16 amino acids. The V gene's germline CDR1 is SGDLS and CDR2 YYNGEE. The CDR3 DNA is TGTGCCAGCAGCGTAGCTACCGGGGGGATGGGCACTGAAGCTTTCTTT. This codes for CASSVATGGMGTEAFF.

This clonotype was observed a few times. The rearrangement links TRBV11-2 to TRBJ2-1; D gene ambiguous. V lost 2 bases, J lost 4 bases, and 12 bases lay in between. In germline, CDR1 is SGHAT, CDR2 FQNNGV. The CDR3 runs to 15 residues. CDR3 in amino acids: CASSLSQSHYNEQFF. DNA of the CDR3: TGTGCCAGCAGCTTAAGCCAGTCTCATTACAATGAGCAGTTCTTC.

This clonotype has a single count. The chain has TRBV4-2 and TRBJ2-1, with D possibly being TRBD2 (5 bases). Per germline, CDR1 LGHNA and CDR2 YNFKEQ. The CDR3 has 13 residues. The ends were cut back, 0 bases at V and 9 bases at J, with 9 bases in the middle. CDR3: CASSQDPTIEQFF. DNA of the CDR3: TGTGCCAGCAGCCAAGATCCGACTATTGAGCAGTTCTTC.

The chain uses TRBV28 and TRBJ1-6, with D unresolved. Germline-derived CDR1 and CDR2 are MDHEN and SYDVKM. Trimming removed 3 bases at V and 10 bases at J, with 16 bases between. This CDR3 has 15 residues. The CDR3 protein is CASSFLRVSGSPLHF. CDR3 in DNA: TGTGCCAGCAGTTTCCTACGGGTTTCGGGATCACCCCTCCACTTT.

The genes are TRBV12-3 or TRBV12-4 and TRBJ1-6; tentative D call: TRBD1 (6 bases). The ends were cut back, 5 bases at V and 6 bases at J, with 11 bases in the middle. CDR3 length equals 14 residues. DNA of the CDR3: TGTGCCAGCAGTCTCGGACAGAGTAATTCACCCCTCCACTTT. Its protein product is CASSLGQSNSPLHF.

This sequence joins TRBV20-1 and TRBJ1-2; D not certain. In germline, CDR1 is DFQATT, CDR2 SNEGSKA (reference sequence). With 3 bases removed from V and 4 bases from J, the gap between germline ends came to 15 bases. The CDR3 is 14 amino acids. The CDR3 loop is CSARLARGSYGYTF. The DNA for the CDR3 is TGCAGTGCTAGGTTGGCGAGAGGAAGCTATGGCTACACCTTC.

This clonotype was counted only a few times. This chain joins TRBV27 and TRBJ2-1; TRBD1 aligns across 9 bases. The CDR3 consists of 15 residues. Germline CDR1 is MNHEY and CDR2 is SMNVEV (reference sequence). V lost 6 bases to trimming and J lost 2 bases; unmatched junction nucleotides: 5. The CDR3 DNA is TGTGCCAGCAGCTTGGGGACAGGGACCTACAATGAGCAGTTCTTC. It encodes CASSLGTGTYNEQFF.